The next 27 T cell receptor beta chains were all read from a single sample in a study of blood T cell repertoires in COVID-19. Profiled with immunoSEQ multiplex PCR; TCRdb holds only in-frame clones, not every one. The sample yields about 250,000 clones, approximately 88% seen once. The source material was PBMCs or T cells enriched from blood (not recorded which). The receptor set was obtained from a woman aged 40 to 49 who had been exposed to COVID-19.

CDR3 in amino acids: CASSQEAPGPTSGGYTF. In DNA, the CDR3 is TGCGCCAGCAGCCAAGAAGCGCCGGGCCCCACATCGGGGGGCTACACCTTC. V is TRBV4-3 and J is TRBJ1-2; no definite D call. The CDR3 is made up of 17 amino acids. V was shortened by 0 bases and J by 8 bases, with 22 bases between the two germline ends. Germline V gives CDR1 LGHNA, CDR2 YSLEER.

The V gene is TRBV11-2, the J gene TRBJ2-1; TRBD1 matches 7 bases. V shed 5 bases, J shed 2 bases, and the junction held 9 bases outside the gene matches. The germline gives CDR1 SGHAT, CDR2 FQNNGV. The CDR3 is 16 amino acids. The chain's CDR3 is CASSQEQGIPYNEQFF. The CDR3 DNA is TGTGCCAGCAGCCAAGAACAGGGGATACCCTACAATGAGCAGTTCTTC.

The V gene is TRBV14, the J gene TRBJ2-3, with 7 bases identical to TRBD2. V shed 7 bases, J shed 2 bases, and the junction held 12 bases outside the gene matches. Germline V CDR1 and CDR2: SGHDN, FVKESK. CDR3 length: 16 residues. CDR3 residues: CASNPIGSGATDTQYF. The CDR3 DNA reads TGTGCCAGCAACCCTATAGGCAGCGGGGCCACAGATACGCAGTATTTT.

The genes are TRBV15 and TRBJ1-2, with 8 bases that match TRBD1. The CDR3 totals 17 residues. Germline trimming cut 2 bases from V and 8 bases from J; bases unmatched to any gene: 16. Germline V gives CDR1 LNHNV, CDR2 YYDKDF (reference sequence). The chain's CDR3 is CATSRRVLAGGFGGYTF. The CDR3, as DNA: TGTGCCACCAGCAGACGTGTCCTGGCAGGGGGCTTCGGGGGCTACACCTTC.

In its sample, this clone was seen once. This rearrangement joins TRBV7-9 to TRBJ2-2; a weak D match, TRBD1 (6 bases). With 7 bases removed from V and 0 bases from J, the gap between germline ends came to 15 bases. Germline CDR1 is SEHNR and CDR2 is FQNEAQ (reference sequence). This CDR3 spans 16 amino acids. CDR3 bases: TGTGCCAGCAACCCCCAGGGGCAGACGAACACCGGGGAGCTGTTTTTT. Protein sequence: CASNPQGQTNTGELFF.

This chain connects TRBV7-3 to TRBJ2-1, with D uncertain. Germline V gene lookup returns CDR1 SGHTA and CDR2 FQGTGA. V was cut by 2 bases and J by 1 base, with 12 bases left in between. This CDR3 contains 16 residues. CDR3 bases: TGTGCCAGCAGCTTAGGATCAGGAAAGTCCTACAATGAGCAGTTCTTC. Translation: CASSLGSGKSYNEQFF.

J is TRBJ1-4 and V is TRBV9; the match to TRBD1 covers 10 bases. V trimming: 3 bases; J trimming: 6 bases; junction bases outside the gene matches: 14. Germline-derived CDR1 and CDR2 are SGDLS and YYNGEE. This CDR3 has 18 amino acids. CDR3 coding DNA: TGTGCCAGCAGCGCGGGGACAGGGGTGAAGTCCGCCTATGAAAAACTGTTTTTT. Its translation: CASSAGTGVKSAYEKLFF.

The chain combines TRBV10-3 with TRBJ2-7; tentative D call: TRBD1 (6 bases). The CDR3 extends over 16 amino acids. In germline, CDR1 is ENHRY, CDR2 SYGVKD. The V end was cut by 5 bases, the J end by 2 bases, with 19 bases between. The CDR3 sequence is CAISTTSGKGAYEQYF. The CDR3 DNA reads TGTGCCATCAGTACCACATCAGGGAAGGGGGCCTACGAGCAGTACTTC.

This chain uses TRBV3-1 (or the pseudogene TRBV3-2) with TRBJ2-5, with 13 nucleotides matching TRBD2. Losses at the gene ends were 3 bases for V and 2 bases for J; bases not matched to a gene: 9. The CDR3 spans 18 residues. In germline, CDR1 is LGHDT, CDR2 YNNKEL (reference sequence). The CDR3 region has the DNA TGTGCCAGCAGCCAGTCCTGGGGACTAGCGGGATTTCAAGAGACCCAGTACTTC. Protein: CASSQSWGLAGFQETQYF.

This clone was recorded only once. J is TRBJ1-5 and V is TRBV28; 12 bases are shared with TRBD1. V gave up 6 bases and J gave up 7 bases; unmatched junction bases: 7. CDR1 is MDHEN, CDR2 SYDVKM, per germline. The CDR3 length is 15 residues. Here the CDR3 reads CASSSGQGARQPQHF. The CDR3 DNA sequence: TGTGCCAGCAGCTCGGGACAGGGGGCTCGACAGCCCCAGCATTTT.

This clone was recorded a few times. The genes are TRBV4-2 and TRBJ2-1; 7 nucleotides agree with TRBD2. This CDR3 spans 15 amino acids. V was clipped by 1 base and J by 9 bases; unmatched bases: 9. Germline lookup yields CDR1 LGHNA and CDR2 YNFKEQ. CDR3 amino acids: CASSQGGGSGFEQFF. DNA for the CDR3: TGTGCCAGCAGCCAAGGAGGCGGGAGTGGTTTTGAGCAGTTCTTC.

This chain links TRBV27 with TRBJ1-4; 8 bases are shared with TRBD1. Germline-derived CDR1 and CDR2 are MNHEY and SMNVEV (reference sequence). This CDR3 contains 12 residues. V dropped 5 bases and J dropped 16; count of bases not matched to a gene: 9. The CDR3 DNA reads TGTGCCAGCAGTCCCCATTTGGGGACAGGGTTTTTT. This gives the protein CASSPHLGTGFF.

The V and J genes are TRBV11-3 and TRBJ2-7, with D possibly matching TRBD1 (6 bases). Germline V CDR1 and CDR2: SGHNT, YENEEA. V lost 5 bases, J lost 4 bases, and 18 bases lay in between. The CDR3 spans 15 residues. CDR3 sequence reads: CASSQSGTFTYEQYV. DNA of the CDR3: TGTGCCAGCAGCCAATCCGGGACATTTACATACGAGCAGTACGTC.

The chain recombines TRBV30 with TRBJ1-3; 7 nucleotides agree with TRBD1. Germline-derived CDR1 and CDR2 are GTSNPN and SVGIG (reference sequence). The J segment lost 2 bases and the V segment lost 4 bases, leaving 2 bases of the junction unmatched. The CDR3 length is 13 residues. The CDR3 sequence: CAWNTGAGNTIYF. The CDR3 DNA sequence: TGTGCCTGGAACACAGGGGCTGGAAACACCATATATTTT.

This chain joins TRBV19 and TRBJ1-1; a weak D match, TRBD1 (6 bases). V lost 8 bases and J 3 bases, leaving 16 bases between the germline ends. Germline-derived CDR1 and CDR2 are LNHDA and SQIVND (reference sequence). The CDR3 loop spans 14 amino acids. CDR3 nucleotide sequence: TGTGCCAGTTCGGGGGGCTACTGGGACACTGAAGCTTTCTTT. As protein: CASSGGYWDTEAFF.

V and J are TRBV7-2 and TRBJ1-4; 9 positions match TRBD1. V shed 5 bases and J 11 bases; nucleotides not matched to a gene: 9. Germline CDR1 reads SGHTA; CDR2 reads FQGNSA. This CDR3 comprises 14 residues. CDR3 nucleotide sequence: TGTGCCAGCAGCCCGGGACAGGGAGTTGGGAAACTGTTTTTT. This encodes CASSPGQGVGKLFF.

This chain uses TRBV19 with TRBJ1-3; D unclear. The CDR3 runs to 11 residues. Per the germline V gene, CDR1 is LNHDA and CDR2 is SQIVND (reference sequence). Trimming took off 6 bases at V and 6 bases at J, with 6 bases between the two ends. The DNA of the CDR3 is TGTGCCAGTAGCAGGTCAAACACCATATATTTT. Encoded protein: CASSRSNTIYF.

The rearrangement links TRBV9 to TRBJ1-6; tentative D call: TRBD1 (5 bases). The CDR3 spans 14 residues. Looked up from germline, CDR1 is SGDLS and CDR2 is YYNGEE. V gave up 3 bases and J gave up 9 bases, with 13 bases separating them. This CDR3 reads CASSALDRASPLHF. The CDR3 DNA follows: TGTGCCAGCAGCGCCCTAGACAGAGCTTCACCCCTCCACTTT.

The chain joins TRBV10-3 to TRBJ2-7; 8 bases are shared with TRBD1. The germline V gene has CDR1 ENHRY and CDR2 SYGVKD. The CDR3 extends over 13 amino acids. J was trimmed by 6 bases and V by 10 bases; bases with no gene match: 11. CDR3 sequence (DNA): TGTGCCACCACAGGGGGAGGTATCGGCGAGCAGTACGTC. Its translation is CATTGGGIGEQYV.

This rearrangement joins TRBV19 to TRBJ1-1, with D possibly matching TRBD1 (5 bases). CDR1 is LNHDA, CDR2 SQIVND, per germline (reference sequence). V lost 2 bases and J 6 bases, leaving 13 bases between the germline ends. The CDR3 consists of 14 residues. This chain's CDR3 is CASSINGGSAEAFF. CDR3 in DNA: TGTGCCAGTAGTATAAACGGGGGAAGCGCTGAAGCTTTCTTT.

The sample holds one count of this clone. The chain is built from TRBV27 and TRBJ2-3; 9 bases are shared with TRBD1. CDR3 length: 16 amino acids. Trimming cost V 3 bases and J 6 bases; bases outside gene matches: 10. Germline CDR1 and CDR2: MNHEY and SMNVEV (reference sequence). CDR3 protein: CASSFRGTGITDTQYF. CDR3 coding DNA: TGTGCCAGCAGTTTCCGCGGGACAGGGATCACCGATACGCAGTATTTT.

The gene calls are TRBV15 and TRBJ2-4, with 7 positions matching TRBD1. Germline values: CDR1 LNHNV, CDR2 YYDKDF (reference sequence). The CDR3 loop spans 16 amino acids. J lost 0 bases, V lost 3 bases, and 5 bases had no gene match. Here the CDR3 DNA reads TGTGCCACCAGCAGGCGGACAGGCCTAGCCAAAAACATTCAGTACTTC. Its translation: CATSRRTGLAKNIQYF.

This clone has just one count. This sequence joins TRBV4-2 and TRBJ1-2; no reliable D call. This CDR3 spans 15 amino acids. Germline lookup yields CDR1 LGHNA and CDR2 YNFKEQ. Trimming took 0 bases from V and 8 from J, leaving 16 bases between them. This chain's CDR3 is CASSQEEAALRGYTF. The CDR3 region has the DNA TGTGCCAGCAGCCAAGAAGAGGCAGCCCTTCGAGGCTACACCTTC.

The chain employs TRBV2 and TRBJ2-7; perhaps TRBD1 as D (6 bases). Trimming removed 5 bases from V and 0 bases from J, with 17 bases in between. The CDR3 contains 16 residues. The V gene's germline CDR1 is SNHLY and CDR2 FYNNEI. The DNA of the CDR3 is TGTGCCAGCAGTTCGCCGGGACATAAGTCCTCCTACGAGCAGTACTTC. Protein: CASSSPGHKSSYEQYF.

This clone was detected once. J is TRBJ2-1 and V is TRBV10-3, with 8 positions matching TRBD2. V trimming: 2 bases; J trimming: 2 bases; junction bases outside the gene matches: 11. CDR1 ENHRY and CDR2 SYGVKD come from the germline V gene. This CDR3 has 18 residues. Written as DNA, the CDR3 is TGTGCCATCAGTGAGGGAGGACTAGCACTTGCTACCTACAATGAGCAGTTCTTC. Residues: CAISEGGLALATYNEQFF.

A note on this clone: The junction departs from germline at one end; a sequencing error may be responsible. The CDR3 nucleotides read TGTGCCAGCAGCTTTAATCACCAGGGGACCGGCACTGAAGCTTTCTTT. It codes for CASSFNHQGTGTEAFF. This rearrangement joins TRBV5-1 to TRBJ1-1, with a tentative D call TRBD1 (6 bases). CDR1 is SGHRS and CDR2 is YFSETQ in the germline V gene. This CDR3 region has 16 residues.

The gene calls are TRBV6-5 and TRBJ1-2; D might be TRBD1 (5 bases). Germline CDR1 MNHEY, CDR2 SVGAGI. This CDR3 is built from 15 residues. Trimming took 4 bases from V and 0 from J, leaving 12 bases between them. The CDR3 here is CASSSPTATNYGYTF. The CDR3 bases are TGTGCCAGCAGTTCCCCGACAGCGACTAACTATGGCTACACCTTC.